What follows is one T cell receptor beta chain and its context. This clonotype has ten or more counts. No antigen is known for it. Per-base quality was not reported, and no clone a single base away is much larger than it. This record belongs to a study of T-cell reconstitution after alpha-beta-depleted transplantation in children (dated by TCRdb to the mid-2010s). Study-wide context: T-cell immune reconstitution after TCRalphabeta/CD19-depleted allogeneic hematopoietic cell transplantation in children was quantitatively tracked in the study by means of TCR repertoire profiling.

Library preparation employed PCR. Sequencing took place on an Illumina HiSeq 2500. To normalize quantification of the TCRbeta repertoire, the TCR libraries were built with molecular barcoding that relied on unique molecular identifiers. The raw public data were reprocessed by TCRdb itself: fastp quality trimming at Q25, MiXCR clonotype calling, in-frame beta chains only. Each entry is one CDR3 protein sequence, shown with its most common DNA and genes. This sample holds a few hundred thousand distinct CDR3 sequences; 9% to 10% were observed only once. 5% to 6% of the sample is held by the ten biggest clonotypes. V is clipped by 2 bases and J by 5 bases, and the sequence between their germline boundaries is 9 bases long. The CDR3 holds 13 amino acids from the cysteine to the phenylalanine. The entry retains the CDR3 DNA only, 39 bases that are in frame from base 1.

The sequence was collected from a human donor who donated a stem cell graft to a child with SCID. Sample: PBMCs from the stem cell graft donor, taken from the stem cell graft. The chain is assembled from TRBV12-3 or TRBV12-4 and TRBJ1-2; a tentative D call is TRBD1 (5 bases match). The DNA reads as follows: TGTGCCAGCAGTTTACGACAGTTTTATGGCTACACCTTC. Translated, it reads CASSLRQFYGYTF.